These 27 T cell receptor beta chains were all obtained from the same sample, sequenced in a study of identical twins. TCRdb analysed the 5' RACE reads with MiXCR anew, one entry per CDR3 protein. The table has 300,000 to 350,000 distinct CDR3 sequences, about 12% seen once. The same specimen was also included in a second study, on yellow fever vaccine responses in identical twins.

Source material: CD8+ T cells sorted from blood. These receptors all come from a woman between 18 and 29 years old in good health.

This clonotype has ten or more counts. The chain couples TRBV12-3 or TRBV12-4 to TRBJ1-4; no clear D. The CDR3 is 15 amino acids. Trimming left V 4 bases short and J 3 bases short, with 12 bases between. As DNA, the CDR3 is TGTGCCAGCAGTTCTGGGATAGGAGCTAATGAAAAACTGTTTTTT. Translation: CASSSGIGANEKLFF.

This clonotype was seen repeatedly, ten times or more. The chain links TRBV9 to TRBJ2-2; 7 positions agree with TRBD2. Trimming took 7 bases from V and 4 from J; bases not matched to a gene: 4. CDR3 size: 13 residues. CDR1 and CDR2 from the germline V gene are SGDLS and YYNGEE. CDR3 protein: CASGGEVTGELFF. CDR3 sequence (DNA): TGTGCCAGCGGGGGGGAGGTCACCGGGGAGCTGTTTTTT.

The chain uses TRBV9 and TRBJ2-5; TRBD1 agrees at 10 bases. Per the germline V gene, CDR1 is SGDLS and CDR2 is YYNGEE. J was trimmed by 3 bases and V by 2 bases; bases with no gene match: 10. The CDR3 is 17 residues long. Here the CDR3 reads CASSVNPGTGAKETQYF. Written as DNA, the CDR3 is TGTGCCAGCAGCGTCAACCCCGGGACAGGGGCAAAAGAGACCCAGTACTTC.

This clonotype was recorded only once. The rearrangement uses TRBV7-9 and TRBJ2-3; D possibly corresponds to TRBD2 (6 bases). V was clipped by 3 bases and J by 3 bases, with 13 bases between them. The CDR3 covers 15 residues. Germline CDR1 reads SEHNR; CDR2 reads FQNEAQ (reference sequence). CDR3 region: CASSLRDLGTDTQYF. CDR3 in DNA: TGTGCCAGCAGCTTGCGGGACCTTGGGACAGATACGCAGTATTTT.

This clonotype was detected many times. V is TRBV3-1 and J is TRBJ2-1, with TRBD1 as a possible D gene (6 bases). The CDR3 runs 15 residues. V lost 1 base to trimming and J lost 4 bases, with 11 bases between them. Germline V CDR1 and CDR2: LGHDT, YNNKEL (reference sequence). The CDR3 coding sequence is TGTGCCAGCAGCCAAGTGACAGGTGCATACAATGAGCAGTTCTTC. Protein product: CASSQVTGAYNEQFF.

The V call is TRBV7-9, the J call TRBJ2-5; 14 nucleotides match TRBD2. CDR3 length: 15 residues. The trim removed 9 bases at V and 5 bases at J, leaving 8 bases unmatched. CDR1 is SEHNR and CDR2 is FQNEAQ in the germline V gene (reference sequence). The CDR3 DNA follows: TGTGCCAGTAAAGGGACTAGCGGGAGTGTTGAGACCCAGTACTTC. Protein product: CASKGTSGSVETQYF.

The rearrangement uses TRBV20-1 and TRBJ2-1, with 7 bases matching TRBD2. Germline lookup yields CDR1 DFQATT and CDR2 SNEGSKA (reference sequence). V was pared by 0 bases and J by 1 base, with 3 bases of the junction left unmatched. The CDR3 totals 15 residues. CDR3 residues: CSAREREWSYNEQFF. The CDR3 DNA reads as TGCAGTGCTAGAGAGCGGGAGTGGTCCTACAATGAGCAGTTCTTC.

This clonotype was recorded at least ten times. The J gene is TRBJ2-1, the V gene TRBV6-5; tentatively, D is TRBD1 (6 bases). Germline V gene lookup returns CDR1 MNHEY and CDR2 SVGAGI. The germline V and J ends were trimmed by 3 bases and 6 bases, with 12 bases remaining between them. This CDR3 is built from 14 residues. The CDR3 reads CASSYGGAGNEQFF. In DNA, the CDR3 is TGTGCCAGCAGTTATGGGGGCGCTGGCAATGAGCAGTTCTTC.

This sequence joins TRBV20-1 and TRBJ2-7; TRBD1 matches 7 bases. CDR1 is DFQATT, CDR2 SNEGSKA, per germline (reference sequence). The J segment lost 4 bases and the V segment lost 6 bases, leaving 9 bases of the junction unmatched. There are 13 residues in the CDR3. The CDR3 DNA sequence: TGCAGTGCCTTCGGGACAGATTCATACGAGCAGTACTTC. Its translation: CSAFGTDSYEQYF.

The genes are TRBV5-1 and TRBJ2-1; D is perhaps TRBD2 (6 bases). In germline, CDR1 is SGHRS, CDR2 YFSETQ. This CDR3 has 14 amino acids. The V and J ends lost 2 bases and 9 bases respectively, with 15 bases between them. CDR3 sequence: CASSFAGSGSEQFF. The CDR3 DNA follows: TGCGCCAGCAGCTTCGCGGGGTCTGGTAGTGAGCAGTTCTTC.

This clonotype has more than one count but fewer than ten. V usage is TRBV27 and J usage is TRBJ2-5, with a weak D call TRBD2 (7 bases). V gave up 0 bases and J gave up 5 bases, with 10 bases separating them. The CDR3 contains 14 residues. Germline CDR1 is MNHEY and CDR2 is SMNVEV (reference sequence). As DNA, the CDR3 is TGTGCCAGCAGTTTATCCAAGGGGGGGGAGACCCAGTACTTC. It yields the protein CASSLSKGGETQYF.

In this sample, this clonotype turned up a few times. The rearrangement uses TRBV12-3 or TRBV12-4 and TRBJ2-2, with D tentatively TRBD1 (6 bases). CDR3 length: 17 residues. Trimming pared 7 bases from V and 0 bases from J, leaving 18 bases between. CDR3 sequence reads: CASTLDSLISNTGELFF. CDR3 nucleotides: TGTGCCAGCACTCTGGACAGCTTAATTTCGAACACCGGGGAGCTGTTTTTT.

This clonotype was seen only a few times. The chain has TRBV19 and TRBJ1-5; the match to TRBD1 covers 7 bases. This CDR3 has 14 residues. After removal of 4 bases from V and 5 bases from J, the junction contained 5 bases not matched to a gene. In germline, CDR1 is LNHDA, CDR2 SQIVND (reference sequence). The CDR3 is CASSKQGYDQPQHF. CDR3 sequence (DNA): TGTGCCAGTAGTAAACAGGGGTATGATCAGCCCCAGCATTTT.

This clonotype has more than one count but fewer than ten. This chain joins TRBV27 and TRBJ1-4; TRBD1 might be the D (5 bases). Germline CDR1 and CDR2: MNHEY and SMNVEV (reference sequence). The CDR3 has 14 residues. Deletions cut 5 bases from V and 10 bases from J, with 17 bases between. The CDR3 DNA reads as TGTGCCAGCAGTGACGGGACTCCTGTAGGAAAACTGTTTTTT. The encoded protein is CASSDGTPVGKLFF.

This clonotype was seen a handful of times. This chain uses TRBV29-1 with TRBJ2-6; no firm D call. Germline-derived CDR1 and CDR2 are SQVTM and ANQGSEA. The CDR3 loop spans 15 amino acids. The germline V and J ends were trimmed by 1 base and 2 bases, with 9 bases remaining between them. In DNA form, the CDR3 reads TGCAGCGTTGAAGGGGAAGGGACTGGGGCCAACGTCCTGACTTTC. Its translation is CSVEGEGTGANVLTF.

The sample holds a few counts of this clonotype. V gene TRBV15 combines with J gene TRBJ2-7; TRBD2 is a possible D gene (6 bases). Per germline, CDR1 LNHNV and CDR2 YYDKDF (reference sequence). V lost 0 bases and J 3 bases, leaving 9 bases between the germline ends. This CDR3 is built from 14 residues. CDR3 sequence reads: CATSRDRGIYEQYF. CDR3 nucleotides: TGTGCCACCAGCAGAGATCGGGGGATCTACGAGCAGTACTTC.

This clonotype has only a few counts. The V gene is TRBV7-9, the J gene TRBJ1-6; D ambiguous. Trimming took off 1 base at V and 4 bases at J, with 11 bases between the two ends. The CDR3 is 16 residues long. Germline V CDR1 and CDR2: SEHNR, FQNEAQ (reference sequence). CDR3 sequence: CASSLVGGSYNSPLHF. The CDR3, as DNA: TGTGCCAGCAGCTTAGTTGGAGGATCTTATAATTCACCCCTCCACTTT. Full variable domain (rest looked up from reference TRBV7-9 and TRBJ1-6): DTGVSQNPRHKITKRGQNVTFRCDPISEHNRLYWYRQTLGQGPEFLTYFQNEAQLEKSRLLSDRFSAERPKGSFSTLEIQRTEQGDSAMYLCASSLVGGSYNSPLHFGNGTRLTVT.

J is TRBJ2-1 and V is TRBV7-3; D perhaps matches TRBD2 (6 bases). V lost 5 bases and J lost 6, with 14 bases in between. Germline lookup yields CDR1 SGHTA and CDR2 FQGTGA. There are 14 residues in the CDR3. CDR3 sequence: CASSLPGGGNEQFF. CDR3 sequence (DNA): TGTGCCAGCAGCCTTCCCGGGGGTGGCAATGAGCAGTTCTTC.

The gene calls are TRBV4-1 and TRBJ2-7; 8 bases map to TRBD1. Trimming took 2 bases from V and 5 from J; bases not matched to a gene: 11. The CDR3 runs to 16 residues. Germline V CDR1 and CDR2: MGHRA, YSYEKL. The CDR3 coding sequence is TGCGCCAGCAGCCAAAGGTTCAGGACAGGGTTCGACGAGCAGTACTTC. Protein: CASSQRFRTGFDEQYF.

The CDR3 protein is CASSSSRDRGLMAQHF. Here the CDR3 DNA reads TGTGCCAGCAGTTCCTCCCGGGACAGGGGGCTAATGGCCCAGCATTTT. The V gene is TRBV27, the J gene TRBJ1-5, with 12 bases fitting TRBD1. The V gene end was trimmed by 4 bases and the J gene end by 11 bases; junction bases not matched to a gene: 12. This CDR3 has 16 amino acids. Germline V gives CDR1 MNHEY, CDR2 SMNVEV (reference sequence).

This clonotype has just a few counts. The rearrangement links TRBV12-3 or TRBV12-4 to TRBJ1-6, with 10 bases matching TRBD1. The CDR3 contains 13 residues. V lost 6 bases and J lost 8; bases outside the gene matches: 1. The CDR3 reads CASRGQGHSPLHF. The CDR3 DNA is TGTGCCAGCAGGGGACAGGGGCATTCACCCCTCCACTTT.

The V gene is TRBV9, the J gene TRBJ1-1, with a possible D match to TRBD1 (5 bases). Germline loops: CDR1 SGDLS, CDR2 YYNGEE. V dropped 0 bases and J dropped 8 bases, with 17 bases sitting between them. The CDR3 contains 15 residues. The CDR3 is CASSVGGGLSAEAFF. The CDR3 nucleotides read TGTGCCAGCAGCGTAGGTGGGGGTCTAAGTGCCGAAGCTTTCTTT.

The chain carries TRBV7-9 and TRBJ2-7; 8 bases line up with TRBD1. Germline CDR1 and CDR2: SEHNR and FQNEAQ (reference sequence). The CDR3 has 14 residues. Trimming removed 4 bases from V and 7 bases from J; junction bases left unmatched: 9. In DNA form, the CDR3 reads TGTGCCAGCAGCTCCTCAGGGGGCGCGGAAGAGCAGTACTTC. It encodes CASSSSGGAEEQYF.

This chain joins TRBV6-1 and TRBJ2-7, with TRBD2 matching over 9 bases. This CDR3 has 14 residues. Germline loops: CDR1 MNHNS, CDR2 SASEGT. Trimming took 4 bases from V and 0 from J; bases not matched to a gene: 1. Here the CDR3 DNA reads TGTGCCAGCAGTGGTAGCGGGAGCTCCTACGAGCAGTACTTC. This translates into CASSGSGSSYEQYF.

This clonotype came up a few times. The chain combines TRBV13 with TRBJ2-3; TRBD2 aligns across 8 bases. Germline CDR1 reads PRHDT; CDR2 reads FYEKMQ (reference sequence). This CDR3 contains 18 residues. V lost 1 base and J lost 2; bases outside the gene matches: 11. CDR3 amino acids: CASSLAGTSRPNTDTQYF. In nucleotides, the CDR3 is TGTGCCAGCAGCTTAGCCGGGACTAGTAGACCAAACACAGATACGCAGTATTTT.

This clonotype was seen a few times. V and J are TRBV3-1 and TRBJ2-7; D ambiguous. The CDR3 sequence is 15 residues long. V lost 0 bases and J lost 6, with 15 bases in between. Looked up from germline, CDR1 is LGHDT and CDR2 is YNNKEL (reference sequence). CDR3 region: CASSQEPGKWSEQYF. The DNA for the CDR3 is TGTGCCAGCAGCCAAGAGCCTGGGAAGTGGTCCGAGCAGTACTTC.

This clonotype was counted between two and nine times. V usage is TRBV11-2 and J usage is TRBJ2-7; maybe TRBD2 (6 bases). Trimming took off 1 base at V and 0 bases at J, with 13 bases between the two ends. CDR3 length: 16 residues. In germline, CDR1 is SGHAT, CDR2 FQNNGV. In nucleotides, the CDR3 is TGTGCCAGCAGCTTAGTTGGAGGGCCAAACTCCTACGAGCAGTACTTC. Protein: CASSLVGGPNSYEQYF. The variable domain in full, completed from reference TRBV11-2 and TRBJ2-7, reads EAGVAQSPRYKIIEKRQSVAFWCNPISGHATLYWYQQILGQGPKLLIQFQNNGVVDDSQLPKDRFSAERLKGVDSTLKIQPAKLEDSAVYLCASSLVGGPNSYEQYFGPGTRLTVT.